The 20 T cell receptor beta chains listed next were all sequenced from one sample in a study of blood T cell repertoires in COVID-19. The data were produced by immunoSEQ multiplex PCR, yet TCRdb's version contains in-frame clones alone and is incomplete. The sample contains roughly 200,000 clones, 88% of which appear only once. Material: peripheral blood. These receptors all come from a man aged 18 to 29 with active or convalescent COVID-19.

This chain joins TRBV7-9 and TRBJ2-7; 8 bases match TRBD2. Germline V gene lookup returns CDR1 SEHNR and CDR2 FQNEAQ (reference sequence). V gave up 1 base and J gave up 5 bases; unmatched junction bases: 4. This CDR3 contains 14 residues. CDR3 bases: TGTGCCAGCAGCTTAGGACTAGCGAACCACGAGCAGTACTTC. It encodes CASSLGLANHEQYF.

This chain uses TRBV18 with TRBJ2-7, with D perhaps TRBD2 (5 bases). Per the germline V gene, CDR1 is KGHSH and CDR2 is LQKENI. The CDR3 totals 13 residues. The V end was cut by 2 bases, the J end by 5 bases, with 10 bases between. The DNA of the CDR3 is TGTGCCAGCTCACCAAGAGGGTACGACGAGCAGTACTTC. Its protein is CASSPRGYDEQYF.

The CDR3 bases are TGTGCCAGTACTGGGCTGGTGACCCGGCAGGGCACTGAAGCTTTCTTT. Its translation: CASTGLVTRQGTEAFF. The chain recombines TRBV19 with TRBJ1-1, with a weak D call TRBD1 (5 bases). The V gene's germline CDR1 is LNHDA and CDR2 SQIVND (reference sequence). This CDR3 region has 16 residues. V shed 7 bases and J shed 4 bases, with 22 bases lying between them.

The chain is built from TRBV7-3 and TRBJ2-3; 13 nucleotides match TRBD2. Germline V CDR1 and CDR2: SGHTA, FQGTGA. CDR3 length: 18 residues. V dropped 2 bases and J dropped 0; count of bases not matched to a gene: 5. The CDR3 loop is CASSLGGLAGVSTDTQYF. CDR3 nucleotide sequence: TGTGCCAGCAGCTTAGGAGGACTAGCGGGAGTGAGCACAGATACGCAGTATTTT.

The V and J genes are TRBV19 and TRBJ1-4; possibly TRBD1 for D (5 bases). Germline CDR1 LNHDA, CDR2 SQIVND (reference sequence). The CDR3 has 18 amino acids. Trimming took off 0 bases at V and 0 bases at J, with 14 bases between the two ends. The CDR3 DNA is TGTGCCAGTAGTATAGAGACAGCTAGAGATGCAACTAATGAAAAACTGTTTTTT. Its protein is CASSIETARDATNEKLFF.

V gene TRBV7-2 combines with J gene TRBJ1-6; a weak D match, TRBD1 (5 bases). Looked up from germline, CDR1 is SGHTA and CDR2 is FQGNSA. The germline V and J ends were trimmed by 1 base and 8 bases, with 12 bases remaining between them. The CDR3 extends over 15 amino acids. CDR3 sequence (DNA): TGTGCCAGCAGCTTAGAGCAGGGTCGTCATTCACCCCTCCACTTT. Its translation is CASSLEQGRHSPLHF.

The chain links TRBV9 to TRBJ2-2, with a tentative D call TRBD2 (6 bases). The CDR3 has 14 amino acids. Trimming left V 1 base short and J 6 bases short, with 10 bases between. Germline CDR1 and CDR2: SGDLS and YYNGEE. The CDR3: CASSVSGGAGELFF. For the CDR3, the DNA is TGTGCCAGCAGCGTAAGTGGAGGGGCCGGGGAGCTGTTTTTT.

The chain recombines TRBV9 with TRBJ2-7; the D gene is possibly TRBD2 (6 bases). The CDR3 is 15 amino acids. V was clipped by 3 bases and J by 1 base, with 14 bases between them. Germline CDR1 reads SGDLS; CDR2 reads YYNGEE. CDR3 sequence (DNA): TGTGCCAGCAGCGCCTTCGGGACTCCTTCCTACGAGCAGTACTTC. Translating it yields CASSAFGTPSYEQYF.

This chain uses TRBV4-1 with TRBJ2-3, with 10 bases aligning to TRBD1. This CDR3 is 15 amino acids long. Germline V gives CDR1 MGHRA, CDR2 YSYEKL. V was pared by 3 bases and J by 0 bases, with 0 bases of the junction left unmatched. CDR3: CASSQGQGSTDTQYF. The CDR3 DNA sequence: TGCGCCAGCAGCCAGGGACAGGGGAGCACAGATACGCAGTATTTT.

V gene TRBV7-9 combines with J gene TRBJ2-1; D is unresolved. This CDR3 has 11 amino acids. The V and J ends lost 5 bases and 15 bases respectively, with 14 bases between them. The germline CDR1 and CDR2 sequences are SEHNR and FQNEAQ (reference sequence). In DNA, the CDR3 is TGTGCCAGCAGCCCCGCGGTTAGGCCGTTCTTC. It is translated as CASSPAVRPFF.

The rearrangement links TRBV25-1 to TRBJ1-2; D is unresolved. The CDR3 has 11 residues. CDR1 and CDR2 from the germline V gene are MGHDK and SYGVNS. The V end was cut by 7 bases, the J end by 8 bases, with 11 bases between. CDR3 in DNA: TGTGCCAGCACCCGGGGTGGAGGCTACACCTTC. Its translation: CASTRGGGYTF.

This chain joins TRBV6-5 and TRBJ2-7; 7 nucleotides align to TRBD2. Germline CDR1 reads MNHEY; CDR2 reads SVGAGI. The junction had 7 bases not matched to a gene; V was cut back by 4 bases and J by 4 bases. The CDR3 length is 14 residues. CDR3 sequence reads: CASSSTSAQYEQYF. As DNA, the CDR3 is TGTGCCAGCAGTTCAACTAGCGCTCAGTACGAGCAGTACTTC.

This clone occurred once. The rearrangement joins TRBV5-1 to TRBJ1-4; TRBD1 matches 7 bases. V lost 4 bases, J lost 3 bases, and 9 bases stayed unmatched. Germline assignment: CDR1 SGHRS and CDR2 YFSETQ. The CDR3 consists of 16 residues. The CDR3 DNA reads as TGCGCCAGCAGCCGGACTACAGGGGCACCTAATGAAAAACTGTTTTTT. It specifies CASSRTTGAPNEKLFF.

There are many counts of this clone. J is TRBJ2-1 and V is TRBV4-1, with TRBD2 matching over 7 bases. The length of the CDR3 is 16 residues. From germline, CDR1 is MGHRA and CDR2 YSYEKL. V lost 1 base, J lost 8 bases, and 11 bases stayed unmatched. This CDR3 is CASSQGGRESRDEQFF. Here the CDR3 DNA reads TGCGCCAGCAGCCAAGGTGGGCGGGAGAGCCGAGATGAGCAGTTCTTC.

CDR3 nucleotides: TGTGCCACCAGCAGAGTCGGGATCTATAATTCACCCCTCCACTTT. Translation: CATSRVGIYNSPLHF. The genes are TRBV15 and TRBJ1-6; D remains unclear. Germline V gene data show CDR1 as LNHNV and CDR2 as YYDKDF (reference sequence). The CDR3 sequence is 15 residues long. V lost 1 base and J 3 bases, leaving 7 bases between the germline ends.

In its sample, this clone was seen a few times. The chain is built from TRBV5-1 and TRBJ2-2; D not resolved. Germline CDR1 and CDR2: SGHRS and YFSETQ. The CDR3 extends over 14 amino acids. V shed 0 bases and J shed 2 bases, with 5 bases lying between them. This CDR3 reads CASSLDRNTGELFF. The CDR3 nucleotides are TGCGCCAGCAGCTTGGACAGAAACACCGGGGAGCTGTTTTTT.

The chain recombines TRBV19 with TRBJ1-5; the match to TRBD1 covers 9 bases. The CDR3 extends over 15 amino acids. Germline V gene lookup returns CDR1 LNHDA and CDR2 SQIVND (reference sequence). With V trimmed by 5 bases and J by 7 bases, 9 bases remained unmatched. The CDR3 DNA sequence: TGTGCCAGTAGTCCCGGGACAGGGAGGATCCAGCCCCAGCATTTT. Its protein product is CASSPGTGRIQPQHF.

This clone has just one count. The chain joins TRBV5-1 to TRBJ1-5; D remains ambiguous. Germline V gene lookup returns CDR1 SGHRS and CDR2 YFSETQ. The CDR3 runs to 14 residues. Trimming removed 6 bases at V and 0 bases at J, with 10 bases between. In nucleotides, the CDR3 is TGCGCCAGCAACCGTGGCTTTAGCAATCAGCCCCAGCATTTT. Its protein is CASNRGFSNQPQHF.

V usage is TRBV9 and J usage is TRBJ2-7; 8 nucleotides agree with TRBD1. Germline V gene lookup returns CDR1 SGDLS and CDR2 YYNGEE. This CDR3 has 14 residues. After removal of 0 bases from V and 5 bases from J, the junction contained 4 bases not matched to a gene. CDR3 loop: CASSVGTGSHEQYF. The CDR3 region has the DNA TGTGCCAGCAGCGTAGGGACAGGGTCCCACGAGCAGTACTTC. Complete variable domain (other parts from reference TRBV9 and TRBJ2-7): DSGVTQTPKHLITATGQRVTLRCSPRSGDLSVYWYQQSLDQGLQFLIQYYNGEERAKGNILERFSAQQFPDLHSELNLSSLELGDSALYFCASSVGTGSHEQYFGPGTRLTVT.

In nucleotides, the CDR3 is TGTGCCAGCAGACAGGGACAGAGCTCCCTCTACGAGCAGTACTTC. Translation gives CASRQGQSSLYEQYF. This chain joins TRBV6-5 and TRBJ2-7; TRBD1 matches at 7 bases. V was clipped by 6 bases and J by 3 bases; unmatched bases: 11. The CDR3 consists of 15 residues. Germline lookup yields CDR1 MNHEY and CDR2 SVGAGI.